This T cell receptor beta chain was sequenced in a study of blood T cell repertoires in COVID-19. Study-wide background: COVID-19 samples, acute and convalescent, were from the United States, Italy and Spain. Sources were T cells, B-cell-depleted T cells, or PBMCs; the material itself was cDNA or gDNA.

Authors' data handling: The assay estimated nucleated cells by amplifying reference gene primers. The table came from immunoSEQ multiplex PCR; TCRdb's copy has only in-frame clones and leaves some out. The V and J calls and clone size come from that table; D and trimming were worked out from the DNA. The sample has approximately 46,000 clones; approximately 85% are singletons. This clone appeared a few times. CDR1 is SNHLY, CDR2 FYNNEI, per germline. The CDR3 totals 12 residues. Between the trimmed V and J ends, which lost 6 bases and 7 bases, there was a span of 13 bases. The receptor comes from a woman in her 70s in a cohort sampled during active COVID-19. The rearrangement links TRBV2 to TRBJ2-7; D might be TRBD1 (6 bases). The specimen sequenced was peripheral blood. CDR3 coding DNA: TGTGCCAGCAGGACAGGAGAGGAGGAGCAGTACTTC. Translated, it gives CASRTGEEEQYF.